Following are 32 T cell receptor beta chains from one sample sequenced in a study of regulatory T cells in long-lasting Graves disease. The time point is: newly diagnosed GD, antithyroid drugs for less than 3 months. Isolated PBMC RNA provided the starting material for the TCR library. CDR3-region Arm-PCR and iRepertoire HTBI primers produced the TCR beta libraries. MiXCR, run by TCRdb on the multiplex PCR reads, gives a single entry per CDR3 protein. The sample carries under 400,000 distinct CDR3 sequences, 16% recorded once. The same specimen was also included in a second study, on T cells in Graves' hyperthyroidism and ophthalmopathy.

The sample in question was peripheral blood mononuclear cells (PBMCs), obtained at new diagnosis, from a patient treated with antithyroid drugs. Receptor source: a man aged 40-55 years with Graves disease.

This clonotype appeared many times. This chain links TRBV12-3 or TRBV12-4 with TRBJ1-4, with TRBD1 matching over 11 bases. This CDR3 has 15 residues. V was clipped by 5 bases and J by 8 bases; unmatched bases: 7. The DNA for the CDR3 is TGTGCCAGCAGTAGGACAGGGGGCGCAAAGGAAAAACTGTTTTTT. Encoded protein: CASSRTGGAKEKLFF.

This clonotype has just a few counts. The J gene is TRBJ1-6, the V gene TRBV12-5, with D perhaps TRBD1 (6 bases). The CDR3 extends over 13 amino acids. V gave up 6 bases and J gave up 7 bases, with 10 bases separating them. CDR1 LGHNT and CDR2 FRNRAP come from the germline V gene. CDR3 bases: TGTGCTAGTGGCGGACAGCTAAATTCACCCCTCCACTTT. Translation gives CASGGQLNSPLHF.

This clonotype was picked up many times. The rearrangement joins TRBV20-1 to TRBJ2-1; weak D call: TRBD2 (6 bases). Trimming took 0 bases from V and 4 from J, leaving 10 bases between them. CDR1 is DFQATT, CDR2 SNEGSKA, per germline (reference sequence). This CDR3 is 14 amino acids long. CDR3 in amino acids: CSAREGLRYNEQFF. The CDR3 bases are TGCAGTGCTAGAGAGGGACTTCGTTACAATGAGCAGTTCTTC.

This clonotype was detected a few times. A read error may be the cause here, since a much bigger clone is one base away. The rearrangement joins TRBV7-2 to TRBJ2-5; D is perhaps TRBD1 (5 bases). V lost 0 bases to trimming and J lost 11 bases, with 16 bases between them. The germline V gene has CDR1 SGHTA and CDR2 FQGNSA. The CDR3 contains 14 residues. CDR3 region: CASSLAPATEEQYF. The DNA for the CDR3 is TGTGCCAGCAGCTTAGCGCCGGCGACAGAGGAGCAGTACTTC.

This clonotype was counted many times. The rearrangement uses TRBV27 and TRBJ1-1; 8 nucleotides align to TRBD1. With 8 bases clipped from V and 0 bases from J, the junction kept 2 bases outside the gene matches. Germline-derived CDR1 and CDR2 are MNHEY and SMNVEV (reference sequence). This CDR3 contains 13 residues. The CDR3 DNA sequence: TGTGCCAGCCAGGGGGCCATGAACACTGAAGCTTTCTTT. This gives the protein CASQGAMNTEAFF.

The chain links TRBV4-2 to TRBJ2-5, with 12 bases fitting TRBD2. The CDR3 is 16 amino acids. The ends lost 4 bases at V and 4 bases at J; junction bases unmatched: 7. Per the germline V gene, CDR1 is LGHNA and CDR2 is YNFKEQ. The chain's CDR3 is CASSLNLAGGLETQYF. CDR3 bases: TGTGCCAGCAGCCTCAACCTAGCGGGGGGGCTAGAGACCCAGTACTTC.

This sequence joins TRBV28 and TRBJ1-6; D gene ambiguous. Trimming shortened V by 8 bases and J by 3 bases, and 5 bases separated the two germline ends. CDR1 and CDR2 (germline): MDHEN, SYDVKM. The CDR3 covers 12 residues. The CDR3 reads CASLGYNSPLHF. CDR3 bases: TGTGCCAGCCTAGGCTATAATTCACCCCTCCACTTT. Drawing the rest from reference TRBV28 and TRBJ1-6, the complete variable domain is DVKVTQSSRYLVKRTGEKVFLECVQDMDHENMFWYRQDPGLGLRLIYFSYDVKMKEKGDIPEGYSVSREKKERFSLILESASTNQTSMYLCASLGYNSPLHFGNGTRLTVT.

In this sample, this clonotype turned up a few times. This chain connects TRBV27 to TRBJ1-6; a possible D gene is TRBD1 (6 bases). This CDR3 spans 15 amino acids. Trimming left V 5 bases short and J 7 bases short, with 15 bases between. Germline CDR1 is MNHEY and CDR2 is SMNVEV (reference sequence). The CDR3 bases are TGTGCCAGCAGTCCTGGACAGTTGAGGAATTCACCCCTCCACTTT. This translates into CASSPGQLRNSPLHF.

Comment on this clonotype: A junction boundary mismatches the germline segment, possibly from a read error. The CDR3 DNA reads as TGTGCCTGGGGTGTAAATCAGGTGGGACTCAATGAGCAGTTCTTC. Protein: CAWGVNQVGLNEQFF. This chain joins TRBV30 and TRBJ2-1; D may be TRBD2 (6 bases). CDR3 length: 15 residues. Germline loops: CDR1 GTSNPN, CDR2 SVGIG (reference sequence).

This clonotype was observed at least ten times. The chain uses TRBV11-3 and TRBJ2-2, with D possibly TRBD1 on 5 matching bases. Germline-derived CDR1 and CDR2 are SGHNT and YENEEA. The CDR3 consists of 15 residues. Deletions cut 1 base from V and 3 bases from J, with 9 bases between. CDR3 DNA: TGTGCCAGCAGCTTAGGTCAGGGATACACCGGGGAGCTGTTTTTT. It codes for CASSLGQGYTGELFF.

At least ten counts were recorded for this clonotype. The chain carries TRBV18 and TRBJ2-5; D is undetermined. Germline V gene sequence: CDR1 KGHSH, CDR2 LQKENI. The CDR3 runs 13 residues. The ends were cut back, 5 bases at V and 1 base at J, with 8 bases in the middle. The CDR3 DNA follows: TGTGCCAGCTCAGCGACTTTCCAAGAGACCCAGTACTTC. Translating it yields CASSATFQETQYF.

The chain couples TRBV4-2 to TRBJ2-2, with 13 bases lining up with TRBD2. The CDR3 is 15 residues long. CDR1 and CDR2 from the germline V gene are LGHNA and YNFKEQ. Germline trimming cut 3 bases from V and 5 bases from J; bases unmatched to any gene: 0. The CDR3, as DNA: TGTGCCAGCAGCCAGACTAGCGGGGGGACCGGGGAGCTGTTTTTT. Amino acids: CASSQTSGGTGELFF.

This clonotype was picked up many times. The chain uses TRBV12-3 or TRBV12-4 and TRBJ1-4; weak D call: TRBD1 (6 bases). This CDR3 is built from 15 residues. Trimming stripped 2 bases from V and 3 bases from J, with 10 bases between. The CDR3 protein is CASSLSGAANEKLFF. The CDR3 DNA is TGTGCCAGCAGTTTATCAGGGGCGGCTAATGAAAAACTGTTTTTT.

The CDR3 sequence: CASSPISGGPQYF. CDR3 nucleotides: TGTGCCAGCAGTCCGATCAGCGGGGGGCCCCAGTATTTT. The chain has TRBV3-1 and TRBJ2-3; 9 nucleotides match TRBD2. J was trimmed by 12 bases and V by 6 bases; bases with no gene match: 10. Germline V CDR1 and CDR2: LGHDT, YNNKEL (reference sequence). The CDR3 is made up of 13 amino acids.

The chain uses TRBV7-2 and TRBJ1-6; a possible D gene is TRBD1 (5 bases). The V gene's germline CDR1 is SGHTA and CDR2 FQGNSA. The CDR3 runs 14 residues. V lost 3 bases and J lost 8, with 11 bases in between. CDR3 region: CASSFGWGDSPLHF. CDR3 DNA: TGTGCCAGCAGCTTCGGGTGGGGGGATTCACCCCTCCACTTT.

This clonotype came up many times. V gene TRBV27 combines with J gene TRBJ1-5; D is unresolved. This CDR3 spans 14 amino acids. V shed 4 bases and J shed 5 bases, with 12 bases lying between them. Germline V gives CDR1 MNHEY, CDR2 SMNVEV (reference sequence). The CDR3 spells CASSSYGYDQPQHF. The CDR3, as DNA: TGTGCCAGCAGTTCCTACGGGTACGATCAGCCCCAGCATTTT.

In this sample, this clonotype turned up once. The chain combines TRBV24-1 with TRBJ2-1; a possible D gene is TRBD2 (5 bases). Germline CDR1 KGHDR, CDR2 SFDVKD. V lost 11 bases and J 0 bases, leaving 16 bases between the germline ends. CDR3 size: 15 residues. CDR3 loop: CASSGAEGSYNEQFF. As DNA, the CDR3 is TGTGCCAGCTCAGGAGCCGAGGGCTCCTACAATGAGCAGTTCTTC.

This clonotype was counted many times. DNA of the CDR3: TGTGCCACCAGCAGAGGACTAGCTCGCAACGAGCAGTACTTC. This sequence encodes CATSRGLARNEQYF. V is TRBV15 and J is TRBJ2-7; 7 bases map to TRBD2. V trimming: 1 base; J trimming: 5 bases; junction bases outside the gene matches: 5. Germline V gene lookup returns CDR1 LNHNV and CDR2 YYDKDF (reference sequence). The CDR3 length is 14 residues.

This clonotype was observed many times. The chain uses TRBV20-1 and TRBJ2-7; 9 positions agree with TRBD2. J was trimmed by 4 bases and V by 0 bases; bases with no gene match: 4. The CDR3 extends over 14 amino acids. CDR1 and CDR2 (germline): DFQATT, SNEGSKA (reference sequence). CDR3 residues: CSARDSGGFYEQYF. CDR3 nucleotides: TGCAGTGCTAGAGATAGCGGGGGTTTTTACGAGCAGTACTTC.

This clonotype was recorded at least ten times. This chain links TRBV7-2 with TRBJ2-7; 8 bases align to TRBD1. The CDR3 contains 15 residues. CDR1 SGHTA and CDR2 FQGNSA come from the germline V gene. Trimming took 5 bases from V and 6 from J; bases not matched to a gene: 12. The CDR3 spells CASSPSKAGGLEQYF. The CDR3 bases are TGTGCCAGCAGCCCTAGCAAGGCAGGGGGCCTCGAGCAGTACTTC.

The chain employs TRBV5-4 and TRBJ2-7; TRBD1 is a possible D gene (8 bases). CDR1 SGHNT and CDR2 YYREEE come from the germline V gene (reference sequence). This CDR3 has 15 amino acids. Between the trimmed V and J ends, which lost 0 bases and 4 bases, there was a span of 14 bases. The CDR3 DNA sequence: TGTGCCAGCAGCTTGGCGAAACAGGGGGGGTACGAGCAGTACTTC. Protein sequence: CASSLAKQGGYEQYF.

The sample holds a few counts of this clonotype. The chain links TRBV18 to TRBJ2-5; D may be TRBD1 (6 bases). The ends were cut back, 2 bases at V and 5 bases at J, with 24 bases in the middle. This CDR3 has 18 residues. CDR1 and CDR2 from the germline V gene are KGHSH and LQKENI. CDR3 DNA: TGTGCCAGCTCACCATCGAAAGCAAGGGGACAAAATGAGGAGACCCAGTACTTC. Protein product: CASSPSKARGQNEETQYF.

This clonotype was counted ten times or more. The CDR3 here is CASSQVLSSYEQYF. CDR3 bases: TGTGCCAGCAGCCAAGTCTTGAGCTCCTACGAGCAGTACTTC. The genes are TRBV3-1 and TRBJ2-7; unclear D gene. Germline lookup yields CDR1 LGHDT and CDR2 YNNKEL (reference sequence). Trimming removed 1 base at V and 0 bases at J, with 7 bases between. The CDR3 extends over 14 amino acids.

Ten or more counts support this clonotype. This rearrangement joins TRBV28 to TRBJ2-7; 10 bases align to TRBD2. The CDR3 runs to 17 residues. V lost 3 bases and J lost 5; bases outside the gene matches: 13. Germline V lookup: CDR1 MDHEN, CDR2 SYDVKM. DNA for the CDR3: TGTGCCAGCAGTTTCGGAGGTCGAGCGGGGGGGAGGAACGAGCAGTACTTC. Translating gives CASSFGGRAGGRNEQYF.

Many counts were recorded for this clonotype. The V and J genes are TRBV5-6 and TRBJ2-7; no definite D call. The CDR3 covers 12 residues. CDR1 is SGHDT, CDR2 YYEEEE, per germline. Trimming left V 0 bases short and J 6 bases short, with 7 bases between. Here the CDR3 DNA reads TGTGCCAGCAGCTTGGGGGGATTCGAGCAGTACTTC. As protein: CASSLGGFEQYF.

At least ten counts were recorded for this clonotype. V usage is TRBV9 and J usage is TRBJ2-5; TRBD1 or TRBD2 may be the D gene (5 bases each). There are 14 residues in the CDR3. V gave up 2 bases and J gave up 5 bases, with 13 bases separating them. Germline-derived CDR1 and CDR2 are SGDLS and YYNGEE. The CDR3 reads CASSVGTAEETQYF. The CDR3 region has the DNA TGTGCCAGCAGCGTCGGGACGGCGGAGGAGACCCAGTACTTC.

This clonotype was observed at least ten times. This rearrangement joins TRBV4-2 to TRBJ2-2, with D perhaps TRBD1 (5 bases). Trimming shortened V by 1 base and J by 6 bases, and 6 bases separated the two germline ends. This CDR3 comprises 13 residues. The V gene's germline CDR1 is LGHNA and CDR2 YNFKEQ. CDR3 sequence (DNA): TGTGCCAGCAGCCAAGCCAGGGCCGGGGAGCTGTTTTTT. It translates to CASSQARAGELFF.

The chain employs TRBV6-2 or TRBV6-3 and TRBJ1-2; D not resolved. Germline loops: CDR1 MNHEY, CDR2 SVGEGT. With 5 bases removed from V and 4 bases from J, the gap between germline ends came to 17 bases. The CDR3 length is 15 residues. CDR3 in DNA: TGTGCCAGCAGTGGACGGCCGCCTTGGGTCTATGGCTACACCTTC. As protein: CASSGRPPWVYGYTF.

This clonotype was counted a few times. The CDR3 DNA is TGTGCCAGCAGCTCACAGGGACTAGCGGGGGTGCGAGATACGCAGTATTTT. It translates to CASSSQGLAGVRDTQYF. The chain is built from TRBV7-2 and TRBJ2-3; 14 bases fit TRBD2. V lost 4 bases, J lost 5 bases, and 8 bases stayed unmatched. CDR3 size: 17 residues. Germline values: CDR1 SGHTA, CDR2 FQGNSA.

V usage is TRBV4-1 and J usage is TRBJ2-4, with D perhaps matching TRBD2 (6 bases). The CDR3 sequence is 16 residues long. Germline V gene data show CDR1 as MGHRA and CDR2 as YSYEKL. Trimming shortened V by 2 bases and J by 0 bases, and 11 bases separated the two germline ends. The CDR3 is CASSQPGLRAKNIQYF. The CDR3 DNA reads TGCGCCAGCAGCCAACCGGGACTTCGAGCCAAAAACATTCAGTACTTC.

This clonotype occurred a few times. This rearrangement joins TRBV4-3 to TRBJ2-5; 7 bases are a match to TRBD1. The DNA end is a closer match to TRBJ2-1, so the J assignment may be wrong. The CDR3 is 13 residues long. Germline V lookup: CDR1 LGHNA, CDR2 YSLEER. CDR3 DNA: TGCGCCAGCAGCCAAAACGACAGGGTTGAGCAGTTCTTC. Protein sequence: CASSQNDRVEQFF.

In regard to this clonotype: A read error is likely here: a far larger clone is one base away. This chain uses TRBV6-2 or TRBV6-3 with TRBJ1-5; D is undetermined. Germline assignment: CDR1 MNHEY and CDR2 SVGEGT. CDR3 length equals 15 residues. DNA for the CDR3: TGTGCCAGCCGAGATGGGCCGCTGGGCAATCAGCCCCCGCATTTT. It yields the protein CASRDGPLGNQPPHF.